These 15 T cell receptor beta chains share one sample of origin, sequenced in a study of early T cells in non-severe SARS-CoV-2 infection. TCRdb independently ran MiXCR on the 5' RACE reads; one entry per CDR3 protein. The profile shows about 40,000 distinct CDR3 sequences, around 4.5% of them singletons. The sequenced sample consisted of whole blood. The receptors here all came from an adult who was a healthcare worker with PCR-confirmed SARS-CoV-2 infection or an uninfected control (not recorded which).

This chain joins TRBV11-2 and TRBJ2-7; perhaps TRBD2 as D (6 bases). This CDR3 contains 13 residues. CDR1 SGHAT and CDR2 FQNNGV come from the germline V gene. Trimming removed 5 bases at V and 5 bases at J, with 13 bases between. The CDR3: CASSVPGGDEQYF. In DNA, the CDR3 is TGTGCCAGCAGCGTACCTGGAGGGGACGAGCAGTACTTC.

This clonotype was detected many times. The chain recombines TRBV18 with TRBJ2-5; no clear D. The CDR3 is 14 amino acids. Germline-derived CDR1 and CDR2 are KGHSH and LQKENI. The V and J ends lost 2 bases and 5 bases respectively, with 12 bases between them. As DNA, the CDR3 is TGTGCCAGCTCACCATCTCGCTTTGATGAGACCCAGTACTTC. Translating gives CASSPSRFDETQYF.

This clonotype was detected ten times or more. CDR3 DNA sequence: TGTGCCAGCAGCTTAGCGTCGAGGGGTCGAGAGACCCAGTACTTC. It yields the protein CASSLASRGRETQYF. V usage is TRBV7-2 and J usage is TRBJ2-5, with D perhaps TRBD1 or TRBD2 (5 bases each). There are 15 residues in the CDR3. V lost 0 bases to trimming and J lost 4 bases, with 12 bases between them. Germline loops: CDR1 SGHTA, CDR2 FQGNSA.

The chain carries TRBV5-1 and TRBJ1-2, with TRBD1 identical over 8 bases. The length of the CDR3 is 15 residues. V was clipped by 0 bases and J by 5 bases; unmatched bases: 6. CDR1 and CDR2 (germline): SGHRS, YFSETQ. The CDR3 protein is CASSLGQGISYGYTF. Here the CDR3 DNA reads TGCGCCAGCAGCTTGGGACAGGGGATATCGTATGGCTACACCTTC.

A few counts support this clonotype. The chain recombines TRBV11-2 with TRBJ2-2; maybe TRBD2 (6 bases). The CDR3 length is 14 residues. The V end lost 3 bases, the J end lost 6 bases, and 11 bases lay between the germline ends. Germline V lookup: CDR1 SGHAT, CDR2 FQNNGV. The CDR3 DNA is TGTGCCAGCAGCTTCGGACTATTCCCCGGGGAGCTGTTTTTT. Its protein product is CASSFGLFPGELFF.

V and J are TRBV6-5 and TRBJ2-7; D remains ambiguous. CDR3 length: 12 residues. Per germline, CDR1 MNHEY and CDR2 SVGAGI. Deletions cut 5 bases from V and 3 bases from J, with 8 bases between. In nucleotides, the CDR3 is TGTGCCAGCAGTCATAACAGCTACGAGCAGTACTTC. Amino acids: CASSHNSYEQYF.

V gene TRBV2 combines with J gene TRBJ2-2; 10 positions agree with TRBD1. Germline V gene lookup returns CDR1 SNHLY and CDR2 FYNNEI. CDR3 size: 15 residues. J gave up 7 bases and V 6 bases, and 8 bases lay outside the gene matches. CDR3 sequence: CASRAGTGVIGELFF. For the CDR3, the DNA is TGTGCCAGCAGAGCCGGGACAGGGGTTATCGGGGAGCTGTTTTTT.

The chain employs TRBV18 and TRBJ1-5; perhaps TRBD1 as D (6 bases). There are 13 residues in the CDR3. Per the germline V gene, CDR1 is KGHSH and CDR2 is LQKENI. With 5 bases removed from V and 5 bases from J, the gap between germline ends came to 10 bases. In DNA form, the CDR3 reads TGTGCCAGCTCATCGACAGGCTATCAGCCCCAGCATTTT. Protein sequence: CASSSTGYQPQHF.

This clonotype was seen at least ten times. The rearrangement links TRBV20-1 to TRBJ1-5; 7 nucleotides agree with TRBD1. The CDR3 spans 14 residues. Trimming took 8 bases from V and 2 from J; bases not matched to a gene: 9. Germline loops: CDR1 DFQATT, CDR2 SNEGSKA (reference sequence). CDR3 protein: CSTLRQGRNQPQHF. CDR3 sequence (DNA): TGCAGTACTTTGAGACAGGGACGCAATCAGCCCCAGCATTTT.

This clonotype appeared many times. The chain couples TRBV29-1 to TRBJ1-3, with 9 bases identical to TRBD1. J lost 0 bases, V lost 0 bases, and 6 bases had no gene match. This CDR3 is 17 amino acids long. The germline V gene encodes CDR1 SQVTM and CDR2 ANQGSEA. CDR3 protein: CSVEEIGTGTSGNTIYF. DNA for the CDR3: TGCAGCGTTGAAGAAATCGGGACAGGGACCTCTGGAAACACCATATATTTT. Drawing the rest from reference TRBV29-1 and TRBJ1-3, the complete variable domain is SAVISQKPSRDICQRGTSLTIQCQVDSQVTMMFWYRQQPGQSLTLIATANQGSEATYESGFVIDKFPISRPNLTFSTLTVSNMSPEDSSIYLCSVEEIGTGTSGNTIYFGEGSWLTVV.

In this sample, this clonotype turned up many times. The chain is built from TRBV7-3 and TRBJ2-1; D is ambiguous. Germline V gives CDR1 SGHTA, CDR2 FQGTGA. The CDR3 runs 14 residues. V was cut by 5 bases and J by 0 bases, with 8 bases left in between. The CDR3 reads CASSPDPSYNEQFF. CDR3 nucleotides: TGTGCCAGCAGCCCGGACCCCTCCTACAATGAGCAGTTCTTC.

The table lists this clonotype with a few counts. This chain joins TRBV5-1 and TRBJ2-2; D is possibly TRBD2 (5 bases). The CDR3 spans 15 residues. V lost 2 bases, J lost 3 bases, and 11 bases lay in between. The V gene's germline CDR1 is SGHRS and CDR2 YFSETQ. CDR3 loop: CASSLSGIYTGELFF. CDR3 coding DNA: TGCGCCAGCAGCTTATCGGGGATATACACCGGGGAGCTGTTTTTT. Combining the CDR3 with reference TRBV5-1 and TRBJ2-2 gives the whole variable domain KAGVTQTPRYLIKTRGQQVTLSCSPISGHRSVSWYQQTPGQGLQFLFEYFSETQRNKGNFPGRFSGRQFSNSRSEMNVSTLELGDSALYLCASSLSGIYTGELFFGEGSRLTVL.

This clonotype was seen a handful of times. This sequence joins TRBV28 and TRBJ1-1; D possibly corresponds to TRBD1 (6 bases). The ends were cut back, 3 bases at V and 11 bases at J, with 16 bases in the middle. The CDR3 loop spans 13 amino acids. Per germline, CDR1 MDHEN and CDR2 SYDVKM. In DNA, the CDR3 is TGTGCCAGCAGTTTGATGACAGGCAGGCCGGCTTTCTTT. Residues: CASSLMTGRPAFF.

This clonotype was detected only a few times. In DNA form, the CDR3 reads TGTGCCAGCAGTTTCCTGGGACAGGGGTTGAGCAATGAGCAGTTCTTC. Residues: CASSFLGQGLSNEQFF. The chain links TRBV28 to TRBJ2-1; 10 nucleotides align to TRBD1. The CDR3 consists of 16 residues. J lost 6 bases, V lost 3 bases, and 8 bases had no gene match. From germline, CDR1 is MDHEN and CDR2 SYDVKM. Full variable domain (remainder filled in from reference TRBV28 and TRBJ2-1): DVKVTQSSRYLVKRTGEKVFLECVQDMDHENMFWYRQDPGLGLRLIYFSYDVKMKEKGDIPEGYSVSREKKERFSLILESASTNQTSMYLCASSFLGQGLSNEQFFGPGTRLTVL.

CDR3 residues: CASSRRTSAQETQYF. Here the CDR3 DNA reads TGTGCCAGCAGCCGCCGGACTAGCGCCCAAGAGACCCAGTACTTC. This chain links TRBV5-4 with TRBJ2-5; 9 bases map to TRBD2. The CDR3 loop spans 15 amino acids. The V and J ends lost 4 bases and 1 base, in that order; junction bases with no gene match: 5. CDR1 SGHNT and CDR2 YYREEE come from the germline V gene (reference sequence). Filled out from reference TRBV5-4 and TRBJ2-5, the complete variable domain reads ETGVTQSPTHLIKTRGQQVTLRCSSQSGHNTVSWYQQALGQGPQFIFQYYREEENGRGNFPPRFSGLQFPNYSSELNVNALELDDSALYLCASSRRTSAQETQYFGPGTRLLVL.